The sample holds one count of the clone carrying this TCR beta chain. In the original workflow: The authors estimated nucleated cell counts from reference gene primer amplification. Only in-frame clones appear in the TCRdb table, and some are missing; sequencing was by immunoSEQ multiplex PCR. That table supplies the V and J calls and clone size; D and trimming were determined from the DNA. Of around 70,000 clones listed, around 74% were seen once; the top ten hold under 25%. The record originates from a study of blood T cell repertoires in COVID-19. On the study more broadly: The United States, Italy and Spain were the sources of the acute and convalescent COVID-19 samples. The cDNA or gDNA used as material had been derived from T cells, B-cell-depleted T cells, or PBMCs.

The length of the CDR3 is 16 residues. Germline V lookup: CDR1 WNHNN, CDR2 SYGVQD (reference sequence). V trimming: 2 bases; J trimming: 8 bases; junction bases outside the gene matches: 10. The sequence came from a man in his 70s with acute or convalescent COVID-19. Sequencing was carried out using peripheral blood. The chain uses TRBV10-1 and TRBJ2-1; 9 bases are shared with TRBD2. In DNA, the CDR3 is TGCGCCAGCAGTGAGCTCTCTAGCGGGATCAGGGATGAGCAGTTCTTC. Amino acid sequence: CASSELSSGIRDEQFF.